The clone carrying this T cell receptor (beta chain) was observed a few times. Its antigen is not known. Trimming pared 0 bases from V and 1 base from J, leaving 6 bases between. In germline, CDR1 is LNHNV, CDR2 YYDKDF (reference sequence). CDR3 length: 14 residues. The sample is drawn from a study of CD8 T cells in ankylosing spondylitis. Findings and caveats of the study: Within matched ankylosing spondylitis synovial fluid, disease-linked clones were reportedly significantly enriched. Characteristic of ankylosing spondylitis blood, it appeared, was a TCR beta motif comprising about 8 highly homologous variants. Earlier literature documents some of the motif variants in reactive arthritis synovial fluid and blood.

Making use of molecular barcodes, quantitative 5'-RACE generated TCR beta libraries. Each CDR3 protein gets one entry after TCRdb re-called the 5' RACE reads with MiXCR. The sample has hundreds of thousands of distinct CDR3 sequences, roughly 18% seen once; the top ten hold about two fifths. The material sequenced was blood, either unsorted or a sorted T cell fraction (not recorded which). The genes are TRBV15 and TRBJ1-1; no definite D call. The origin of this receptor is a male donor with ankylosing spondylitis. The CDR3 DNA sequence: TGTGCCACCAGCAGAGAACTGGGGAACACTGAAGCTTTCTTT. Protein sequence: CATSRELGNTEAFF.